This TCR beta chain was profiled in a study of shared clonotypes between healthy human individuals. Whole-study results and caveats: Memory subsets generally showed smaller estimated richness than naive subsets did.

The assay was carried out at the deep level. Method: immunoSEQ multiplex PCR; TCRdb's copy keeps in-frame clones and lacks some. The repertoire holds around 2.3 million clones, with 95% as singletons. V was pared by 0 bases and J by 1 base, with 8 bases between. CDR1 is KGHSH, CDR2 LQKENI, per germline. CDR3 size: 15 residues. Remarks on this clone: Its specificity is unknown.

The investigators split CD4+ cells into a CD45RA+ naive subset and a CD45RA-negative memory subset. The rearrangement links TRBV18 to TRBJ2-3; no clear D gene. The clonotype was recovered from a young man in good health. The sequenced sample was naive CD4+ T cells sorted from blood. The subset was: CD45RA+ positively selected. The CDR3 spells CASSPPGLRTDTQYF. The DNA of the CDR3 is TGTGCCAGCTCACCACCGGGCCTCCGCACAGATACGCAGTATTTT.